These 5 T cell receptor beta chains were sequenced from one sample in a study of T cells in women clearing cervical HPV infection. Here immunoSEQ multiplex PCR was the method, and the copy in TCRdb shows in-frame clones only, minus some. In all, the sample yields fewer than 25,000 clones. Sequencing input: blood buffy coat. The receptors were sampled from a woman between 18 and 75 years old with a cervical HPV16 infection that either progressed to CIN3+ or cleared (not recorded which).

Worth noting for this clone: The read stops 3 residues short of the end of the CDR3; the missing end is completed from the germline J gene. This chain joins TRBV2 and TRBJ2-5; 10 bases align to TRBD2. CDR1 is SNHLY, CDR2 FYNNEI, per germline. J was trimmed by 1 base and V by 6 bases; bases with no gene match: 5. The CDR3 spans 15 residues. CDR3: CASRPRTSGQETQYF. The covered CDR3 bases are TGTGCCAGCAGACCTAGGACTAGCGGCCAAGAGACC. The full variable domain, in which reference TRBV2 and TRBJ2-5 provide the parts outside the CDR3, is EPEVTQTPSHQVTQMGQEVILRCVPISNHLYFYWYRQILGQKVEFLVSFYNNEISEKSEIFDDQFSVERPDGSNFTLKIRSTKLEDSAMYFCASRPRTSGQETQYFGPGTRLLVL.

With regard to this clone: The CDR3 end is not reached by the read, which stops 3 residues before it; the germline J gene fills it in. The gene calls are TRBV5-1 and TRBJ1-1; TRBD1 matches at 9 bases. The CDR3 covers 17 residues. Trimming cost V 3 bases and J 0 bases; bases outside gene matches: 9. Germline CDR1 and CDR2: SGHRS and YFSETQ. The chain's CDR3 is CASSWDRANEVNTEAFF. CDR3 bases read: TGCGCCAGCAGCTGGGACAGGGCTAACGAGGTGAACACTGAA.

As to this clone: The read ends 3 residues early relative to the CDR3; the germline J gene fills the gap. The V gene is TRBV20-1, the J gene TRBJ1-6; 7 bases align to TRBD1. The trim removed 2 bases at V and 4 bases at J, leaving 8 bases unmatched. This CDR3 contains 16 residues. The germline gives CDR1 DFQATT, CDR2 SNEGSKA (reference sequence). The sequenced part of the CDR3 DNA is TGCAGTGCTAGACTACGACAGGGAATATATAATTCACCC. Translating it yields CSARLRQGIYNSP. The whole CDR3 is CSARLRQGIYNSPLHF.

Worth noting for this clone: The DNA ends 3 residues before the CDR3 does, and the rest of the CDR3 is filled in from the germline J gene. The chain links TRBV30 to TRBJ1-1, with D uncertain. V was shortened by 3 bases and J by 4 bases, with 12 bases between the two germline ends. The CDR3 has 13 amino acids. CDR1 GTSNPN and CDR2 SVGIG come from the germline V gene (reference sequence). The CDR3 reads CAWSVGRATEAFF. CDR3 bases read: TGTGCCTGGAGCGTCGGGCGGGCCACTGAA. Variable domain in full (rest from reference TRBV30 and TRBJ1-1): SQTIHQWPATLVQPVGSPLSLECTVEGTSNPNLYWYRQAAGRGLQLLFYSVGIGQISSEVPQNLSASRPQDRQFILSSKKLLLSDSGFYLCAWSVGRATEAFFGQGTRLTVV.

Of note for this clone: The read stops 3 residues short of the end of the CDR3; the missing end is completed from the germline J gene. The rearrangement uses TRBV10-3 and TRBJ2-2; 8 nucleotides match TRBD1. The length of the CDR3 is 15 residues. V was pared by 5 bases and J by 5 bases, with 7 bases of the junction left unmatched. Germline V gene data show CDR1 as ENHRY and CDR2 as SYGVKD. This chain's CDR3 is CAISPGQGRTGELFF. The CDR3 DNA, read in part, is TGTGCCATCAGTCCCGGACAGGGCCGGACCGGGGAG.